Listed here are 2 T cell receptor beta chains from one sample, sequenced in a study of blood T cell repertoires in COVID-19. Some clones are missing from TCRdb's copy, which holds only in-frame ones; the method was immunoSEQ multiplex PCR. The sample yields about 82,000 clones, around four fifths seen once. Sequenced sample: peripheral blood. The receptors were gathered from a man at least 80 years old with active or convalescent COVID-19.

The chain uses TRBV30 and TRBJ1-2; D is possibly TRBD1 (5 bases). Trimming left V 0 bases short and J 8 bases short, with 13 bases between. Per the germline V gene, CDR1 is GTSNPN and CDR2 is SVGIG (reference sequence). The CDR3 length is 13 residues. The CDR3 reads CAWSVGEGRGYTF. CDR3 bases: TGTGCCTGGAGTGTAGGGGAAGGACGCGGCTACACCTTC.

The rearrangement joins TRBV12-3 or TRBV12-4 to TRBJ2-3; D is perhaps TRBD1 (6 bases). V was trimmed by 8 bases and J by 4 bases, leaving 13 bases between them. There are 13 residues in the CDR3. Here the CDR3 reads CASVWGLADTQYF. CDR3 sequence (DNA): TGTGCCAGCGTCTGGGGGCTGGCAGATACGCAGTATTTT.